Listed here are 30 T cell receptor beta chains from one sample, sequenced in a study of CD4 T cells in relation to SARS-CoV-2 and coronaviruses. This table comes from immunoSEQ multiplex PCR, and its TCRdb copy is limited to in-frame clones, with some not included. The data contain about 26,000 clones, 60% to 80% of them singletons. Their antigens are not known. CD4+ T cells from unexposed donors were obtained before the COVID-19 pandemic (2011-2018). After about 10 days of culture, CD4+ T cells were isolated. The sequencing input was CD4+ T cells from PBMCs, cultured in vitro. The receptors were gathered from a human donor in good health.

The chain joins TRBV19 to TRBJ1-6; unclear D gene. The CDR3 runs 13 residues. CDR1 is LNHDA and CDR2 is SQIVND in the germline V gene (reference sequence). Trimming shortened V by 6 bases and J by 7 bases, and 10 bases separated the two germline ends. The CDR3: CASRSDGNSPLHF. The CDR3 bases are TGTGCCAGTAGGTCAGACGGAAATTCACCCCTCCACTTT.

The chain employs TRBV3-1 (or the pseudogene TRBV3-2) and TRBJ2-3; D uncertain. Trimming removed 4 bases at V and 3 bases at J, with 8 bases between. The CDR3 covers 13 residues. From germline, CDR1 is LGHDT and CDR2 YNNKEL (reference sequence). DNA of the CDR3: TGTGCCAGCAGCCCCTCGGGTACAGATACGCAGTATTTT. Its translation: CASSPSGTDTQYF.

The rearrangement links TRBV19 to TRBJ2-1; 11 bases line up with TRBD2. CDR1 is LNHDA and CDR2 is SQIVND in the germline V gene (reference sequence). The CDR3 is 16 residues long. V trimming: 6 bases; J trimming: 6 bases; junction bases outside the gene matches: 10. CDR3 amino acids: CASRGTSGLKGNEQFF. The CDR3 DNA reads TGTGCCAGTAGAGGGACTAGCGGTCTCAAGGGCAATGAGCAGTTCTTC.

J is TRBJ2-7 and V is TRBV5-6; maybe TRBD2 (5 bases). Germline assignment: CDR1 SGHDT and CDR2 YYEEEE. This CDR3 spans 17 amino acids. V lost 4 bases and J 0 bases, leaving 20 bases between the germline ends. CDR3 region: CASSPSGRRAGSYEQYF. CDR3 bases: TGTGCCAGCAGCCCCTCAGGACGTAGGGCGGGCTCCTACGAGCAGTACTTC.

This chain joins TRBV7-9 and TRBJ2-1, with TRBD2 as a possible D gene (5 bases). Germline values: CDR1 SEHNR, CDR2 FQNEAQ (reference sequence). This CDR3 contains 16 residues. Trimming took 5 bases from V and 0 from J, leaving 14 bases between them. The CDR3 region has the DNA TGTGCCAGCAGCCCCAAGCGGCGGATCTCCTACAATGAGCAGTTCTTC. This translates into CASSPKRRISYNEQFF.

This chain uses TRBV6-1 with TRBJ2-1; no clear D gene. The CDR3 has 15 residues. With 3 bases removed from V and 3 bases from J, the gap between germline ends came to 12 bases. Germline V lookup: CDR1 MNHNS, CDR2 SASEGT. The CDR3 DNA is TGTGCCAGCAGTGATAAGACGGAGAGCTACAATGAGCAGTTCTTC. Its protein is CASSDKTESYNEQFF.

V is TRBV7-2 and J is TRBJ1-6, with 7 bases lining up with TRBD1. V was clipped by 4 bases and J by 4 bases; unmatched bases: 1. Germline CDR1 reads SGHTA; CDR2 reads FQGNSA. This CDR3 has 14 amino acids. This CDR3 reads CASSYRGYNSPLHF. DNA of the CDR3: TGTGCCAGCAGCTACAGGGGATATAATTCACCCCTCCACTTT.

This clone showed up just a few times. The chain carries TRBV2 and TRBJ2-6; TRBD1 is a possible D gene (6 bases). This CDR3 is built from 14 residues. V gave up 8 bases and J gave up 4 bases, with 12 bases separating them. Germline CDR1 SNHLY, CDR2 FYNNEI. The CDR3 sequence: CASSTGYGANVLTF. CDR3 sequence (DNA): TGTGCCAGCTCTACAGGGTACGGGGCCAACGTCCTGACTTTC. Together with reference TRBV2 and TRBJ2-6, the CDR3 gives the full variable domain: EPEVTQTPSHQVTQMGQEVILRCVPISNHLYFYWYRQILGQKVEFLVSFYNNEISEKSEIFDDQFSVERPDGSNFTLKIRSTKLEDSAMYFCASSTGYGANVLTFGAGSRLTVL.

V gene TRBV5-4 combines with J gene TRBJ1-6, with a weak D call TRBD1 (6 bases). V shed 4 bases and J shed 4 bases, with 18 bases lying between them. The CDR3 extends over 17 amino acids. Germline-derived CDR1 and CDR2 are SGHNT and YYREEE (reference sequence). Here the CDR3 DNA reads TGTGCCAGCAGCCCGTACCCGGACAGCCTTTATAATTCACCCCTCCACTTT. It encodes CASSPYPDSLYNSPLHF.

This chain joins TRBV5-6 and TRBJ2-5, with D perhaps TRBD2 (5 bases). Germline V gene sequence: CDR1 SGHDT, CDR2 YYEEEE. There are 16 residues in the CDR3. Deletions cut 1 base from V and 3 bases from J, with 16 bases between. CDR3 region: CASSLTRSLWEETQYF. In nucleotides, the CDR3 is TGTGCCAGCAGCTTGACTAGGTCTCTTTGGGAAGAGACCCAGTACTTC.

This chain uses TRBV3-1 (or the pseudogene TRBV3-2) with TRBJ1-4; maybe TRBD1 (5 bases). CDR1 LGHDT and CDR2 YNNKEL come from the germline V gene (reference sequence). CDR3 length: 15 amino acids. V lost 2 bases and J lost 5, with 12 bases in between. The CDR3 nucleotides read TGTGCCAGCAGCCAAAGGGCGGGGGGGAATGAAAAACTGTTTTTT. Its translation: CASSQRAGGNEKLFF.

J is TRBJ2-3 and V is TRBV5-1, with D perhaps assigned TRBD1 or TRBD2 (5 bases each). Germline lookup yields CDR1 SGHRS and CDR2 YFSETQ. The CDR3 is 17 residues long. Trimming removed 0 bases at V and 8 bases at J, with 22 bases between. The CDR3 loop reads CASSLGVGARRWSTQYF. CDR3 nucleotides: TGCGCCAGCAGCTTGGGGGTCGGGGCCAGGAGGTGGAGTACGCAGTATTTT.

In DNA, the CDR3 is TGTGCTAGTGGTTTAGGCCATGGGGGAACCCACGAGCAGTACTTC. The encoded protein is CASGLGHGGTHEQYF. The rearrangement uses TRBV12-5 and TRBJ2-7, with D tentatively TRBD1 or TRBD2 (5 bases each). The CDR3 spans 15 residues. Per the germline V gene, CDR1 is LGHNT and CDR2 is FRNRAP. The germline V and J ends were trimmed by 3 bases and 5 bases, with 17 bases remaining between them.

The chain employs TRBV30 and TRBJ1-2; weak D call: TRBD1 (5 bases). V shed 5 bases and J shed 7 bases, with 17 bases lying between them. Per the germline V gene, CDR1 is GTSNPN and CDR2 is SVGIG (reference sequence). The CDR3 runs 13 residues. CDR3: CAWGWGGSGGYTF. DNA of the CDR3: TGTGCCTGGGGTTGGGGGGGTTCTGGTGGCTACACCTTC.

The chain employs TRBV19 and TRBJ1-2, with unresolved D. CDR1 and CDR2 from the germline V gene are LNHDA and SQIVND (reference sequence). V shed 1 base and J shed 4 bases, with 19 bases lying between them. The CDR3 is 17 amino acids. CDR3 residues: CASSIVGVGQPSYGYTF. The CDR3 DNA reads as TGTGCCAGTAGTATAGTCGGGGTAGGGCAGCCCAGCTATGGCTACACCTTC.

The chain's CDR3 is CASSETGGNTEAFF. In nucleotides, the CDR3 is TGCGCCAGCAGTGAGACAGGGGGCAACACTGAAGCTTTCTTT. The chain couples TRBV10-2 to TRBJ1-1, with 9 bases identical to TRBD1. Germline trimming cut 2 bases from V and 2 bases from J; bases unmatched to any gene: 0. Germline V gene sequence: CDR1 WSHSY, CDR2 SAAADI. The CDR3 is 14 residues long.

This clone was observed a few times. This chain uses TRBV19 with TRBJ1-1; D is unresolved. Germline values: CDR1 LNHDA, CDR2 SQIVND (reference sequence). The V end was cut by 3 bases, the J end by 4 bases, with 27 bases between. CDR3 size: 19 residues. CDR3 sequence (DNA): TGTGCCAGTAGTATCGGGGTCGGTCTGTATACTGCTGGGAGCACTGAAGCTTTCTTT. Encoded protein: CASSIGVGLYTAGSTEAFF.

The CDR3, as DNA: TGTGCCAGCAGCTTAGACCACGGCCAAGAGACCCAGTACTTC. Amino acids: CASSLDHGQETQYF. J is TRBJ2-5 and V is TRBV7-2; D is uncertain. The V end was cut by 1 base, the J end by 1 base, with 7 bases between. The CDR3 length is 14 residues. The germline gives CDR1 SGHTA, CDR2 FQGNSA.

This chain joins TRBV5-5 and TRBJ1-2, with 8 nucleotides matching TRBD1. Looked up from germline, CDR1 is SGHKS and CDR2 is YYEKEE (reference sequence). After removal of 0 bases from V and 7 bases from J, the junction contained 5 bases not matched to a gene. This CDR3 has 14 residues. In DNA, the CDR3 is TGTGCCAGCAGCTTGGTAGACAGGGGAAGTGGCTACACCTTC. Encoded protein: CASSLVDRGSGYTF. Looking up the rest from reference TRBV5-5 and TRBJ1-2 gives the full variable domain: DAGVTQSPTHLIKTRGQQVTLRCSPISGHKSVSWYQQVLGQGPQFIFQYYEKEERGRGNFPDRFSARQFPNYSSELNVNALLLGDSALYLCASSLVDRGSGYTFGSGTRLTVV.

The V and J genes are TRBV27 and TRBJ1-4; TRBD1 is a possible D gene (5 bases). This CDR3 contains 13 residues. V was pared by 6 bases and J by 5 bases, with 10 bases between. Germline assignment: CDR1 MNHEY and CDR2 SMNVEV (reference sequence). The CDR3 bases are TGTGCCAGCAGCCGCCAGGGAAATGAAAAACTGTTTTTT. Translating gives CASSRQGNEKLFF.

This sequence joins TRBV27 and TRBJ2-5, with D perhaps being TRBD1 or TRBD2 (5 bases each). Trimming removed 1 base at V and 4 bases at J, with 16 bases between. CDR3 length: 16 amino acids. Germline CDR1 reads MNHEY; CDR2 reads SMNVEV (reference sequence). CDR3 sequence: CASSLFSPGTGETQYF. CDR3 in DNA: TGTGCCAGCAGTTTATTCAGTCCGGGGACGGGAGAGACCCAGTACTTC.

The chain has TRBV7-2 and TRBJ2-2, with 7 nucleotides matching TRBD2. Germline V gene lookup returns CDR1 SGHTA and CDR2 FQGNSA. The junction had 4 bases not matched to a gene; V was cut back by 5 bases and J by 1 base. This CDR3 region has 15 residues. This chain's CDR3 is CASSPTSRNTGELFF. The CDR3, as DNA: TGTGCCAGCAGCCCGACTAGCAGGAACACCGGGGAGCTGTTTTTT.

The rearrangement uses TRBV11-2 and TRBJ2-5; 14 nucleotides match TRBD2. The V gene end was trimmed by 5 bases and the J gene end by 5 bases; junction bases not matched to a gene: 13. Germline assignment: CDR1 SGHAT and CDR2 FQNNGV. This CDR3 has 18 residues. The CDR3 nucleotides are TGTGCCAGCAGCCCCAGCCGAGGACTAGCGGGGGGCCGGGAGACCCAGTACTTC. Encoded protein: CASSPSRGLAGGRETQYF.

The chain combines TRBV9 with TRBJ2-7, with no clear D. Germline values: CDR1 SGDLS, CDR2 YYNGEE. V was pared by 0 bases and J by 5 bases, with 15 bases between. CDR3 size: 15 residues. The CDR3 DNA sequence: TGTGCCAGCAGCGTAGAGCTAGGGCCCCATGACGAGCAGTACTTC. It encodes CASSVELGPHDEQYF.

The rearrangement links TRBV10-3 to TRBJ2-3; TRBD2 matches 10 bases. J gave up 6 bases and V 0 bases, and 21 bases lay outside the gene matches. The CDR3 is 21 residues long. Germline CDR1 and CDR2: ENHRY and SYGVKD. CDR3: CAISESLPLASGGAGEDTQYF. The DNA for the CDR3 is TGTGCCATCAGTGAGTCGCTCCCTCTGGCAAGCGGGGGGGCCGGAGAGGATACGCAGTATTTT.

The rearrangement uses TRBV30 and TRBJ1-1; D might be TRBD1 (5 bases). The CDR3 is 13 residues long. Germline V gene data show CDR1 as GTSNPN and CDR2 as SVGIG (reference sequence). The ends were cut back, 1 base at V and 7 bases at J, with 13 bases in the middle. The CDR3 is CAWSEQVGVEAFF. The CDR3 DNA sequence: TGTGCCTGGAGTGAACAGGTGGGCGTTGAAGCTTTCTTT.

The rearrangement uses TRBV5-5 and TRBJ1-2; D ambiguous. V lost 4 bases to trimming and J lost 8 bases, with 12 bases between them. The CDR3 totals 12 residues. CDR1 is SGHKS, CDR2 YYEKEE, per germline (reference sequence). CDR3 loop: CASSLGAQGYTF. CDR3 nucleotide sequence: TGTGCCAGCAGCCTGGGCGCCCAAGGCTACACCTTC.

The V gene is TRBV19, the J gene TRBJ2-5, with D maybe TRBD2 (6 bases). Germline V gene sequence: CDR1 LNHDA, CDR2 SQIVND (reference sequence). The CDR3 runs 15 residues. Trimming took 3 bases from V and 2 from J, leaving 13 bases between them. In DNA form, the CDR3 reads TGTGCCAGTAGTATCGTACCGGGGGTGCAAGAGACCCAGTACTTC. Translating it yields CASSIVPGVQETQYF. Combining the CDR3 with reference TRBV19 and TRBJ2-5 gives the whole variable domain DGGITQSPKYLFRKEGQNVTLSCEQNLNHDAMYWYRQDPGQGLRLIYYSQIVNDFQKGDIAEGYSVSREKKESFPLTVTSAQKNPTAFYLCASSIVPGVQETQYFGPGTRLLVL.

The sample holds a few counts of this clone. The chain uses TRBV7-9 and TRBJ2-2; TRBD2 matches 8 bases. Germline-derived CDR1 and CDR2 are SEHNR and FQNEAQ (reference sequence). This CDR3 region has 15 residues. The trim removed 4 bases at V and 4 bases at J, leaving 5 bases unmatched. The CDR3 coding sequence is TGTGCCAGCAGCTCCCCCCGGGGGGGCACCGGGGAGCTGTTTTTT. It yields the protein CASSSPRGGTGELFF.

CDR3 sequence: CAISGDIYGYTF. The DNA for the CDR3 is TGTGCCATCAGTGGGGACATATATGGCTACACCTTC. The chain employs TRBV10-3 and TRBJ1-2, with D maybe TRBD1 (6 bases). This CDR3 spans 12 amino acids. CDR1 is ENHRY, CDR2 SYGVKD, per germline. Trimming removed 4 bases at V and 5 bases at J, with 8 bases between.